Listed here are 23 T cell receptor beta chains from one sample, sequenced in a study of shared T cell receptors in the human thymus. Repertoires were generated with immunoSEQ multiplex PCR, while TCRdb's copy carries only in-frame clones and drops some. The repertoire holds over 450,000 clones, with approximately 80% as singletons. These records were also assigned to another study, of human thymus T cells.

Material for sequencing was thymocytes. Source of these receptors: a boy under two years old with a congenital heart defect.

This chain connects TRBV9 to TRBJ2-7, with 10 bases that match TRBD2. Germline values: CDR1 SGDLS, CDR2 YYNGEE. The CDR3 is 17 residues long. Trimming cost V 0 bases and J 3 bases; bases outside gene matches: 9. CDR3 protein: CASSVGSGGTSDYEQYF. The CDR3 DNA follows: TGTGCCAGCAGCGTAGGATCTGGCGGGACTAGCGACTACGAGCAGTACTTC.

The V and J genes are TRBV5-1 and TRBJ2-1; TRBD2 matches at 12 bases. Germline V CDR1 and CDR2: SGHRS, YFSETQ. J was trimmed by 6 bases and V by 4 bases; bases with no gene match: 17. The CDR3 spans 19 residues. The CDR3 DNA is TGCGCCAGCAGCCTCCGGACTAGCGGGATTCTAATGGAGGGCAATGAGCAGTTCTTC. Amino acids: CASSLRTSGILMEGNEQFF.

The rearrangement uses TRBV27 and TRBJ2-1; TRBD2 might be the D (6 bases). Germline V gene lookup returns CDR1 MNHEY and CDR2 SMNVEV (reference sequence). This CDR3 comprises 15 residues. V was trimmed by 4 bases and J by 6 bases, leaving 16 bases between them. The CDR3 DNA is TGTGCCAGCAGTTCCCTCGGGATAGCGGTCAATGAGCAGTTCTTC. Its protein product is CASSSLGIAVNEQFF.

This clone was counted once. CDR3 in amino acids: CASSRTEGRNQPQHF. The CDR3 DNA follows: TGTGCCAGCTCACGAACGGAGGGGCGAAATCAGCCCCAGCATTTT. The chain is built from TRBV18 and TRBJ1-5; the D gene is possibly TRBD1 (5 bases). V dropped 4 bases and J dropped 4 bases, with 14 bases sitting between them. The CDR3 covers 15 residues. In germline, CDR1 is KGHSH, CDR2 LQKENI.

This CDR3 reads CASRQGLETQYF. DNA of the CDR3: TGTGCCAGCAGACAGGGCTTGGAGACCCAGTACTTC. The chain has TRBV6-1 and TRBJ2-5, with a possible D match to TRBD1 (6 bases). Trimming pared 6 bases from V and 5 bases from J, leaving 10 bases between. CDR1 is MNHNS, CDR2 SASEGT, per germline. The CDR3 extends over 12 amino acids.

A single count supports this clone. The chain carries TRBV30 and TRBJ2-5; a weak D match, TRBD2 (6 bases). V was clipped by 4 bases and J by 1 base, with 25 bases between them. There are 18 residues in the CDR3. Germline-derived CDR1 and CDR2 are GTSNPN and SVGIG (reference sequence). CDR3 protein: CAWKGVYLLERAQETQYF. The CDR3 DNA follows: TGTGCCTGGAAGGGAGTATACCTACTAGAGCGGGCCCAAGAGACCCAGTACTTC.

The chain combines TRBV11-3 with TRBJ2-2; D remains ambiguous. Germline values: CDR1 SGHNT, CDR2 YENEEA. V shed 4 bases and J shed 6 bases, with 6 bases lying between them. CDR3 size: 12 residues. CDR3 in amino acids: CASSSFPGELFF. The CDR3 DNA reads as TGTGCCAGCAGCTCTTTCCCCGGGGAGCTGTTTTTT.

V usage is TRBV20-1 and J usage is TRBJ2-7, with D tentatively TRBD2 (5 bases). The CDR3 covers 10 residues. Per the germline V gene, CDR1 is DFQATT and CDR2 is SNEGSKA (reference sequence). V lost 4 bases, J lost 8 bases, and 9 bases lay in between. The CDR3 bases are TGCAGTGCTACCAGACTACAGCAGTACTTC. Residues: CSATRLQQYF.

The chain links TRBV11-2 to TRBJ2-1; 12 nucleotides match TRBD2. The length of the CDR3 is 18 residues. Per germline, CDR1 SGHAT and CDR2 FQNNGV. With 2 bases clipped from V and 4 bases from J, the junction kept 9 bases outside the gene matches. The CDR3 here is CASSLRLAGVSGYNEQFF. DNA for the CDR3: TGTGCCAGCAGCTTAAGACTAGCGGGAGTCAGTGGGTACAATGAGCAGTTCTTC.

This clone was detected once. The chain recombines TRBV7-9 with TRBJ1-1; 9 bases agree with TRBD1. V shed 5 bases and J 0 bases; nucleotides not matched to a gene: 7. This CDR3 has 16 residues. Per the germline V gene, CDR1 is SEHNR and CDR2 is FQNEAQ (reference sequence). CDR3: CASSPGQGIMNTEAFF. The CDR3 DNA reads as TGTGCCAGCAGCCCCGGACAGGGGATTATGAACACTGAAGCTTTCTTT.

The gene calls are TRBV20-1 and TRBJ2-7, with D maybe TRBD1 (5 bases). This CDR3 region has 11 residues. V lost 7 bases and J lost 2, with 9 bases in between. CDR1 DFQATT and CDR2 SNEGSKA come from the germline V gene (reference sequence). CDR3 nucleotides: TGCAGTGATCGACAGACCTACGAGCAGTACTTC. Translated: CSDRQTYEQYF.

The chain recombines TRBV4-3 with TRBJ2-1, with 11 bases that match TRBD2. The CDR3 is made up of 17 amino acids. Per germline, CDR1 LGHNA and CDR2 YSLEER. Losses at the gene ends were 7 bases for V and 6 bases for J; bases not matched to a gene: 14. The CDR3 protein is CASTYLLAGGPCNEQFF. The DNA of the CDR3 is TGCGCCAGCACCTACCTTTTAGCGGGAGGGCCTTGCAATGAGCAGTTCTTC.

This rearrangement joins TRBV6-5 to TRBJ1-1, with unresolved D. The CDR3 loop spans 13 amino acids. V was pared by 2 bases and J by 3 bases, with 7 bases between. CDR1 is MNHEY and CDR2 is SVGAGI in the germline V gene. CDR3 nucleotide sequence: TGTGCCAGCAGTTACGCAGTTGACACTGAAGCTTTCTTT. It specifies CASSYAVDTEAFF.

This chain uses TRBV5-6 with TRBJ2-5; 8 bases are a match to TRBD2. Germline V gives CDR1 SGHDT, CDR2 YYEEEE. The CDR3 sequence is 15 residues long. J gave up 5 bases and V 2 bases, and 8 bases lay outside the gene matches. This chain's CDR3 is CASSLGSGIEETQYF. The CDR3, as DNA: TGTGCCAGCAGCTTAGGTAGCGGGATAGAGGAGACCCAGTACTTC.

Details on this clone: Other nucleotide sequences in the sample specify the same CDR3. This chain connects TRBV30 to TRBJ1-4; 7 nucleotides agree with TRBD1. The CDR3 has 15 amino acids. After removal of 0 bases from V and 7 bases from J, the junction contained 8 bases not matched to a gene. Per the germline V gene, CDR1 is GTSNPN and CDR2 is SVGIG (reference sequence). The CDR3 loop reads CAWSVKGADGEKLFF. The CDR3 coding sequence is TGTGCCTGGAGTGTCAAGGGGGCGGACGGTGAAAAACTGTTTTTT.

This clone was observed a few times. The chain links TRBV14 to TRBJ2-7; 7 nucleotides line up with TRBD2. Trimming removed 1 base from V and 0 bases from J; junction bases left unmatched: 12. The CDR3 consists of 18 residues. The germline CDR1 and CDR2 sequences are SGHDN and FVKESK. CDR3 residues: CASSQVSISGGSSYEQYF. DNA for the CDR3: TGTGCCAGCAGCCAAGTATCCATTTCGGGCGGGAGCTCCTACGAGCAGTACTTC.

This clone was seen a few times. The V call is TRBV5-5, the J call TRBJ2-3; 9 bases match TRBD2. This CDR3 region has 18 residues. Germline V lookup: CDR1 SGHKS, CDR2 YYEKEE (reference sequence). Trimming removed 0 bases from V and 1 base from J; junction bases left unmatched: 9. CDR3 in amino acids: CASSLGPRERGGTDTQYF. In nucleotides, the CDR3 is TGTGCCAGCAGCTTGGGGCCCAGGGAGCGGGGGGGCACAGATACGCAGTATTTT. Variable domain in full (rest from reference TRBV5-5 and TRBJ2-3): DAGVTQSPTHLIKTRGQQVTLRCSPISGHKSVSWYQQVLGQGPQFIFQYYEKEERGRGNFPDRFSARQFPNYSSELNVNALLLGDSALYLCASSLGPRERGGTDTQYFGPGTRLTVL.

With respect to this clone: A read error may account for a junction end that differs from germline. The rearrangement links TRBV7-7 to TRBJ2-1; D unclear. The length of the CDR3 is 15 residues. Germline V gene data show CDR1 as SSHAT and CDR2 as FNYEAQ (reference sequence). The CDR3 DNA is TGTGCTAGCAGCTTAGCTCCAGGAAGGTACAATGAGCAGTTCTTC. It translates to CASSLAPGRYNEQFF. Full variable domain (outside the CDR3, taken from reference TRBV7-7 and TRBJ2-1): GAGVSQSPRYKVTKRGQDVTLRCDPISSHATLYWYQQALGQGPEFLTYFNYEAQPDKSGLPSDRFSAERPEGSISTLTIQRTEQRDSAMYRCASSLAPGRYNEQFFGPGTRLTVL.

The sample holds one count of this clone. The chain employs TRBV5-6 and TRBJ2-7; 12 bases are a match to TRBD1. This CDR3 contains 15 residues. Germline V lookup: CDR1 SGHDT, CDR2 YYEEEE. Trimming took 4 bases from V and 5 from J; bases not matched to a gene: 7. CDR3 loop: CASSQPGQGANEQYF. Here the CDR3 DNA reads TGTGCCAGCAGCCAACCGGGACAGGGGGCCAACGAGCAGTACTTC.

The chain joins TRBV4-1 to TRBJ2-7; maybe TRBD2 (5 bases). The CDR3 is made up of 15 amino acids. Germline assignment: CDR1 MGHRA and CDR2 YSYEKL. The V gene lost 0 bases and the J gene lost 3 bases, with 12 bases spanning the gap. CDR3 DNA: TGCGCCAGCAGCCAAGATCGGGGAGCTTACTACGAGCAGTACTTC. Protein product: CASSQDRGAYYEQYF.

This clone has just one count. V and J are TRBV7-6 and TRBJ2-1, with 9 positions matching TRBD1. CDR3 length equals 19 residues. From germline, CDR1 is SGHVS and CDR2 FNYEAQ. Trimming at V came to 5 bases and at J to 0 bases, leaving 14 bases not matched to a gene. DNA for the CDR3: TGTGCCAGCAGCCCGGACAGGGGACAGACCCACAGCTCCTACAATGAGCAGTTCTTC. Translation gives CASSPDRGQTHSSYNEQFF. Variable domain in full (rest from reference TRBV7-6 and TRBJ2-1): GAGVSQSPRYKVTKRGQDVALRCDPISGHVSLYWYRQALGQGPEFLTYFNYEAQQDKSGLPNDRFSAERPEGSISTLTIQRTEQRDSAMYRCASSPDRGQTHSSYNEQFFGPGTRLTVL.

The chain uses TRBV5-1 and TRBJ2-3, with TRBD2 as a possible D gene (6 bases). The CDR3 contains 15 residues. Germline assignment: CDR1 SGHRS and CDR2 YFSETQ. V gave up 4 bases and J gave up 4 bases, with 16 bases separating them. CDR3 in amino acids: CASSRRGSVADTQYF. The CDR3 region has the DNA TGCGCCAGCAGCCGGAGGGGCAGTGTCGCAGATACGCAGTATTTT.

The gene calls are TRBV7-7 and TRBJ2-2; perhaps TRBD2 as D (6 bases). V shed 5 bases and J shed 5 bases, with 12 bases lying between them. From germline, CDR1 is SSHAT and CDR2 FNYEAQ (reference sequence). The CDR3 is 14 amino acids. The DNA for the CDR3 is TGTGCCAGCAGCCCAGTCGGAGGGACCGGGGAGCTGTTTTTT. It yields the protein CASSPVGGTGELFF.